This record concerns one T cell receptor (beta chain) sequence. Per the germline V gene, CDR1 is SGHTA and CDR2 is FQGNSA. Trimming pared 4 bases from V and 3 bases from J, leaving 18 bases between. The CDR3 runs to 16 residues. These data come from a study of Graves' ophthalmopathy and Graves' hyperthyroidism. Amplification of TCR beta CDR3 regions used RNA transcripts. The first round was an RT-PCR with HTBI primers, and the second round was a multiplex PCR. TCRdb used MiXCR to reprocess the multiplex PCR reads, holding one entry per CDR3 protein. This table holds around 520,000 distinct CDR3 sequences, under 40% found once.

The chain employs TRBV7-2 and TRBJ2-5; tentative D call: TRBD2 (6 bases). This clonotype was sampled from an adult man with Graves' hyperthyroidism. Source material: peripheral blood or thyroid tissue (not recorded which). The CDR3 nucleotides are TGTGCCAGCAGCTCGGTCGACACCGGCGGGGAAGAGACCCAGTACTTC. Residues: CASSSVDTGGEETQYF.